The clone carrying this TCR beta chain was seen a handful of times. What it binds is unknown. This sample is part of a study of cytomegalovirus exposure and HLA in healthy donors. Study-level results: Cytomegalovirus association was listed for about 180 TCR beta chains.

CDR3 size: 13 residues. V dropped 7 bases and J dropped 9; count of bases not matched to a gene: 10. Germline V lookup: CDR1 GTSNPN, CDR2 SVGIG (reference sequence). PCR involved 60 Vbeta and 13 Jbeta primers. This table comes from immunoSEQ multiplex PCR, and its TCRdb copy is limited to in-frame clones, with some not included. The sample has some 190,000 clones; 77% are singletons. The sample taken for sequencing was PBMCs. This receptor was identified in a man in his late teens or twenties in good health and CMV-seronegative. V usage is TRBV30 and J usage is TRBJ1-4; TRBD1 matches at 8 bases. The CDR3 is CASQGAHVKKLFF. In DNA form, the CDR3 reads TGTGCCTCGCAGGGGGCGCATGTAAAAAAACTGTTTTTT.